These 19 T cell receptor beta chains share one sample of origin, sequenced in a study of T cells in Graves' hyperthyroidism and ophthalmopathy. RNA transcripts were the template for amplifying TCR beta CDR3 regions. The TCR CDR3 was amplified in a first-round RT-PCR using the HTBI primer set. TCRdb reanalysed the multiplex PCR reads using MiXCR and keeps one entry per CDR3 protein. This table has 550,000 to 600,000 distinct CDR3 sequences, roughly 46% appearing once. The sequencing input was peripheral blood or thyroid tissue (not recorded which). The receptor source for this set is an adult woman with Graves' disease, either hyperthyroidism or ophthalmopathy (not recorded which).

This clonotype was seen a few times. The chain employs TRBV25-1 and TRBJ2-7; D is perhaps TRBD2 (6 bases). The CDR3 runs to 13 residues. The V end was cut by 4 bases, the J end by 3 bases, with 10 bases between. Germline V gene sequence: CDR1 MGHDK, CDR2 SYGVNS. CDR3 sequence reads: CASSGGGVYEQYF. The CDR3 bases are TGTGCCAGCAGTGGTGGAGGGGTCTACGAGCAGTACTTC.

This clonotype was counted ten times or more. This chain joins TRBV2 and TRBJ1-5, with D tentatively TRBD1 (5 bases). CDR1 and CDR2 from the germline V gene are SNHLY and FYNNEI. Deletions cut 1 base from V and 5 bases from J, with 15 bases between. This CDR3 region has 16 residues. In nucleotides, the CDR3 is TGTGCCAGCAGTGAAGGTGGGGCGAGAATGGATCAGCCCCAGCATTTT. Translation: CASSEGGARMDQPQHF. Variable domain in full (rest from reference TRBV2 and TRBJ1-5): EPEVTQTPSHQVTQMGQEVILRCVPISNHLYFYWYRQILGQKVEFLVSFYNNEISEKSEIFDDQFSVERPDGSNFTLKIRSTKLEDSAMYFCASSEGGARMDQPQHFGDGTRLSIL.

This clonotype was detected ten times or more. The genes are TRBV10-3 and TRBJ1-6; D is unresolved. There are 13 residues in the CDR3. The germline V and J ends were trimmed by 6 bases and 6 bases, with 9 bases remaining between them. The germline V gene has CDR1 ENHRY and CDR2 SYGVKD. The CDR3 spells CAISGDLNSPLHF. The CDR3 DNA follows: TGTGCCATCAGCGGCGATCTTAATTCACCCCTCCACTTT.

This clonotype was counted between two and nine times. The chain recombines TRBV7-9 with TRBJ2-5, with no clear D. Germline CDR1 SEHNR, CDR2 FQNEAQ (reference sequence). The CDR3 is made up of 14 amino acids. V lost 5 bases and J 2 bases, leaving 12 bases between the germline ends. CDR3 nucleotides: TGTGCCAGCAGCCCCCTCCACCCGCAAGAGACCCAGTACTTC. This sequence encodes CASSPLHPQETQYF.

The V gene is TRBV5-4, the J gene TRBJ2-7; D may match TRBD1 or TRBD2 (5 bases each). Germline V CDR1 and CDR2: SGHNT, YYREEE (reference sequence). This CDR3 has 16 amino acids. V gave up 2 bases and J gave up 0 bases, with 15 bases separating them. DNA for the CDR3: TGTGCCAGCAGCTTAGCAGGGACGGAAAGCTCCTACGAGCAGTACTTC. Protein sequence: CASSLAGTESSYEQYF. Using reference TRBV5-4 and TRBJ2-7 for the parts outside the CDR3, the full variable domain is ETGVTQSPTHLIKTRGQQVTLRCSSQSGHNTVSWYQQALGQGPQFIFQYYREEENGRGNFPPRFSGLQFPNYSSELNVNALELDDSALYLCASSLAGTESSYEQYFGPGTRLTVT.

V usage is TRBV10-3 and J usage is TRBJ2-5; TRBD2 aligns across 11 bases. Trimming cost V 4 bases and J 1 base; bases outside gene matches: 8. CDR3 length: 17 residues. Looked up from germline, CDR1 is ENHRY and CDR2 is SYGVKD. CDR3 sequence: CAISARDGTSGQETQYF. The CDR3 region has the DNA TGTGCCATCAGTGCAAGAGACGGGACTAGCGGCCAAGAGACCCAGTACTTC.

This clonotype was recorded at least ten times. This chain joins TRBV5-1 and TRBJ1-1; TRBD1 aligns across 8 bases. The CDR3 is made up of 18 amino acids. Germline V gene lookup returns CDR1 SGHRS and CDR2 YFSETQ. V lost 3 bases and J lost 4; bases outside the gene matches: 17. The CDR3 sequence: CASSWGLGPGTGLTEAFF. CDR3 in DNA: TGCGCCAGCAGCTGGGGGCTTGGGCCCGGGACAGGTCTCACTGAAGCTTTCTTT. The entire variable domain, with the rest obtained from reference TRBV5-1 and TRBJ1-1, is as follows: KAGVTQTPRYLIKTRGQQVTLSCSPISGHRSVSWYQQTPGQGLQFLFEYFSETQRNKGNFPGRFSGRQFSNSRSEMNVSTLELGDSALYLCASSWGLGPGTGLTEAFFGQGTRLTVV.

This clonotype was found many times. The chain joins TRBV5-5 to TRBJ2-7; possibly TRBD2 for D (6 bases). This CDR3 is 13 amino acids long. CDR1 is SGHKS, CDR2 YYEKEE, per germline (reference sequence). Trimming shortened V by 1 base and J by 3 bases, and 8 bases separated the two germline ends. This CDR3 is CASSLREYYEQYF. Here the CDR3 DNA reads TGTGCCAGCAGCTTGCGGGAGTACTACGAGCAGTACTTC.

The V call is TRBV10-3, the J call TRBJ1-2; possibly TRBD1 for D (5 bases). This CDR3 is built from 15 residues. In germline, CDR1 is ENHRY, CDR2 SYGVKD. Trimming cost V 7 bases and J 8 bases, with 23 bases left between them. The CDR3 DNA reads TGTGCCATCAAGACAGTCGCGAGTAGCTTCCTGGGCTACACCTTC. Its translation: CAIKTVASSFLGYTF.

This clonotype showed up many times. The chain uses TRBV28 and TRBJ2-5; no clear D gene. The CDR3 runs 12 residues. Germline CDR1 is MDHEN and CDR2 is SYDVKM. V was clipped by 3 bases and J by 4 bases, with 6 bases between them. The CDR3 sequence is CASSFERETQYF. DNA of the CDR3: TGTGCCAGCAGTTTCGAACGAGAGACCCAGTACTTC. The full variable domain, in which reference TRBV28 and TRBJ2-5 provide the parts outside the CDR3, is DVKVTQSSRYLVKRTGEKVFLECVQDMDHENMFWYRQDPGLGLRLIYFSYDVKMKEKGDIPEGYSVSREKKERFSLILESASTNQTSMYLCASSFERETQYFGPGTRLLVL.

This clonotype was counted a few times. V is TRBV29-1 and J is TRBJ1-4; unclear D gene. Germline-derived CDR1 and CDR2 are SQVTM and ANQGSEA. Trimming took 8 bases from V and 4 from J, leaving 11 bases between them. The CDR3 consists of 12 residues. In DNA form, the CDR3 reads TGCAGCTTGGAAGGGTATAATGAAAAACTGTTTTTT. This encodes CSLEGYNEKLFF.

V gene TRBV7-2 combines with J gene TRBJ2-7; TRBD2 matches at 8 bases. J gave up 4 bases and V 5 bases, and 10 bases lay outside the gene matches. The germline V gene encodes CDR1 SGHTA and CDR2 FQGNSA. The CDR3 has 15 amino acids. The CDR3: CASSQGAGGPYEQYF. DNA of the CDR3: TGTGCCAGCAGCCAAGGCGCGGGAGGCCCGTACGAGCAGTACTTC.

Comment on this clonotype: A junction boundary mismatches the germline segment, possibly from a read error. The chain has TRBV9 and TRBJ1-1, with D tentatively TRBD1 (6 bases). The CDR3 has 15 residues. Germline loops: CDR1 SGDLS, CDR2 YYNGEE. The CDR3 is CASSGRGDINTEAFF. DNA for the CDR3: TGTGCCAGCAGCGGTCGGGGGGACATCAACACAGAAGCTTTCTTT.

J is TRBJ1-5 and V is TRBV20-1; 8 bases are shared with TRBD2. The J call is in doubt because the DNA end fits TRBJ2-3 better. Per the germline V gene, CDR1 is DFQATT and CDR2 is SNEGSKA (reference sequence). This CDR3 has 13 residues. The CDR3 DNA reads as TGCAGTGCTAGCGGGAGGGCCCTAGATACGCAGTATTTT. Its protein product is CSASGRALDTQYF.

The chain employs TRBV5-1 and TRBJ2-5, with unresolved D. In germline, CDR1 is SGHRS, CDR2 YFSETQ. This CDR3 is built from 15 residues. V lost 0 bases and J lost 1, with 10 bases in between. The CDR3 DNA follows: TGCGCCAGCAGCTTGGAGGTAGCCCCCCAAGAGACCCAGTACTTC. Protein product: CASSLEVAPQETQYF.

The V call is TRBV15, the J call TRBJ1-2, with unresolved D. CDR1 LNHNV and CDR2 YYDKDF come from the germline V gene (reference sequence). The V end lost 1 base, the J end lost 7 bases, and 7 bases lay between the germline ends. The CDR3 extends over 12 amino acids. Here the CDR3 reads CATSRVDGGYTF. The CDR3 DNA is TGTGCCACCAGCAGAGTGGACGGTGGCTACACCTTC.

CDR3 DNA: TGTGCCACCAGTGGCGGCGCAGGGGCCGAGCAGTACTTC. This codes for CATSGGAGAEQYF. The V call is TRBV24-1, the J call TRBJ2-7; TRBD1 is a possible D gene (6 bases). This CDR3 contains 13 residues. V shed 5 bases and J shed 6 bases, with 13 bases lying between them. CDR1 is KGHDR and CDR2 is SFDVKD in the germline V gene.

The chain recombines TRBV7-9 with TRBJ1-2, with D unresolved. Trimming left V 2 bases short and J 12 bases short, with 16 bases between. Germline CDR1 SEHNR, CDR2 FQNEAQ (reference sequence). There are 13 residues in the CDR3. The CDR3 reads CASSLSDLSGNTF. CDR3 coding DNA: TGTGCCAGCAGCTTAAGCGACCTCTCTGGAAACACCTTC.

The chain carries TRBV4-1 and TRBJ1-1, with 8 bases matching TRBD1. V was pared by 3 bases and J by 1 base, with 10 bases of the junction left unmatched. The germline V gene encodes CDR1 MGHRA and CDR2 YSYEKL. The CDR3 runs 17 residues. CDR3 in DNA: TGCGCCAGCAGCCAGTCGTGGACAGGGAGTTGGAACACTGAAGCTTTCTTT. This gives the protein CASSQSWTGSWNTEAFF.